A single TCR beta chain is shown here with its context. TCRdb itself ran the 5' RACE reads through MiXCR, one entry per CDR3 protein. Found here are under 45,000 distinct CDR3 sequences, roughly 31% of them singletons; the top ten hold approximately 4%. This CDR3 comprises 14 residues. The germline CDR1 and CDR2 sequences are SEHNR and FQNEAQ (reference sequence). The V gene lost 3 bases and the J gene lost 5 bases, with 11 bases spanning the gap. Source material: tumor-infiltrating memory CD4+ T cells sorted from the breast tumor. Subset in this sample: memory CD4+ T cells, CD4+CD45RO+CD25-. This receptor was identified in a female donor with breast cancer. V gene TRBV7-9 combines with J gene TRBJ1-5, with D possibly being TRBD1 (5 bases). CDR3 residues: CASSFQGRDQPQHF. Written as DNA, the CDR3 is TGTGCCAGCAGCTTCCAGGGTAGGGATCAGCCCCAGCATTTT.